This section outlines one TCR beta chain sequence together with its context. These data are taken from a study of blood T cell repertoires in COVID-19. Study information: Specimens from acute and convalescent COVID-19 originated in the United States, Italy and Spain. PBMCs, B-cell-depleted T cells, or T cells provided the cDNA or gDNA that made up the material.

In the source study's methods: The authors estimated nucleated cell counts from reference gene primer amplification. Measured with immunoSEQ multiplex PCR; TCRdb has only the in-frame clones, and not every one. V and J calls and clone size are as listed in that table; D and trimming were resolved from the DNA. The profile covers 380,000 or so clones, with about four fifths appearing a single time and under 1.2% taken by the ten largest. This CDR3 contains 14 residues. V dropped 1 base and J dropped 5; count of bases not matched to a gene: 4. Looked up from germline, CDR1 is SEHNR and CDR2 is FQNEAQ (reference sequence).

Sequenced input: peripheral blood. This rearrangement joins TRBV7-9 to TRBJ1-2; 7 nucleotides align to TRBD1. The receptor was derived from a human donor with acute or convalescent COVID-19. The donor label of this sample is uncertain. CDR3 loop: CASSLGGQSYGYTF. The CDR3 nucleotides read TGTGCCAGCAGCTTAGGGGGACAGAGTTATGGCTACACCTTC.